The clone carrying this T cell receptor beta chain has only one observation. The data were taken from a study of T cells in Graves' hyperthyroidism and ophthalmopathy. Study at large: Upon initial diagnosis and before any treatment, peripheral blood was collected.

From RNA transcripts, TCR beta CDR3 regions were amplified. First-round RT-PCR targeting the TCR CDR3 was performed with the HTBI primer set. In TCRdb, the multiplex PCR reads were re-called with MiXCR into one record per CDR3 protein. Here the sample spans over 300,000 distinct CDR3 sequences, about 15% being singletons. The sample was blood. The receptor was derived from a woman aged 60 to 75 with Graves' hyperthyroidism.

The CDR3 region is CASSQASGRDTIYF. The CDR3 DNA sequence: TGTGCCAGCAGCCAAGCGTCAGGCCGGGACACCATATATTTT. This chain links TRBV3-1 with TRBJ1-3; no clear D gene. Trimming took off 1 base at V and 8 bases at J, with 12 bases between the two ends. The CDR3 totals 14 residues. Germline loops: CDR1 LGHDT, CDR2 YNNKEL (reference sequence).